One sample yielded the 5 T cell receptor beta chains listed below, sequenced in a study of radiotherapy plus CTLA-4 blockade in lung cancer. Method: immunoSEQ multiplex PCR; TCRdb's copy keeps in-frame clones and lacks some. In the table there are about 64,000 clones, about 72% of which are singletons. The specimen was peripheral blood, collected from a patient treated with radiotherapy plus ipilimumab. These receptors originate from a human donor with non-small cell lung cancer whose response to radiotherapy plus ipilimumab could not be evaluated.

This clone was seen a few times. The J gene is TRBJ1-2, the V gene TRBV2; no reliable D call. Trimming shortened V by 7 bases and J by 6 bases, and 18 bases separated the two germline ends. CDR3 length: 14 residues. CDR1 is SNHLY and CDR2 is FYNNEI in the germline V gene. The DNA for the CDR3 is TGTGCCAGCATTCCGGGTAGGGAGCACAATGGCTACACCTTC. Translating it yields CASIPGREHNGYTF.

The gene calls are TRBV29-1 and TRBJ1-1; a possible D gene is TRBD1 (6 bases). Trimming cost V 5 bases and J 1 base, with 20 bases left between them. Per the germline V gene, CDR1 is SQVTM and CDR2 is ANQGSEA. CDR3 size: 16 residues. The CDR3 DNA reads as TGCAGCGTTCTGGGAGTTATGGGACAATCGAACACTGAAGCTTTCTTT. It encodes CSVLGVMGQSNTEAFF.

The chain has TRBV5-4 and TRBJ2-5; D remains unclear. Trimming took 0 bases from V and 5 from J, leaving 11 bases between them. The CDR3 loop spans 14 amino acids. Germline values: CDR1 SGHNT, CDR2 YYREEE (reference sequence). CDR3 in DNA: TGTGCCAGCAGCTTGGACCTAGAGGTGGAGACCCAGTACTTC. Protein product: CASSLDLEVETQYF.

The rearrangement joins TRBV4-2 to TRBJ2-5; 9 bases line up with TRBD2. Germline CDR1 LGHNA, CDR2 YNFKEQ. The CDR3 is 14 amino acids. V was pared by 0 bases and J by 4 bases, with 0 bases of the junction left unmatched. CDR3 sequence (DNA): TGTGCCAGCAGCCAAGAACTAGCGGGAGAGACCCAGTACTTC. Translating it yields CASSQELAGETQYF.

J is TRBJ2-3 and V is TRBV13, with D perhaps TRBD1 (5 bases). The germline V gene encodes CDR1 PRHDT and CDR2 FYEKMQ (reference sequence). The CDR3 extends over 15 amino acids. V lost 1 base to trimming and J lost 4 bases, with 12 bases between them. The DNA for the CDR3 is TGTGCCAGCAGCTTAGTAGGCAGGGCGGCAGATACGCAGTATTTT. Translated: CASSLVGRAADTQYF.